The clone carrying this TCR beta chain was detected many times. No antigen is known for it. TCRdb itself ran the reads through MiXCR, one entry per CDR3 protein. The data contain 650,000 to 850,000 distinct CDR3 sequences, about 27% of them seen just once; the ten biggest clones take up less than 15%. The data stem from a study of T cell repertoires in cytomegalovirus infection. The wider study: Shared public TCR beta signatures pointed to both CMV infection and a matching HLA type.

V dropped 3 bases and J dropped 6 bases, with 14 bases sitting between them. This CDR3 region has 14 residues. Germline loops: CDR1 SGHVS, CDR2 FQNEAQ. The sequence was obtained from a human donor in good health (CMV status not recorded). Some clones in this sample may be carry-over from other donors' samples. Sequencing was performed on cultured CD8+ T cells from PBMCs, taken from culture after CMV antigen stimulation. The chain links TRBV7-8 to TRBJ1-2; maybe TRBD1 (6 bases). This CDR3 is CASSFLRDKDGYTF. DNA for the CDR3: TGTGCCAGCAGCTTCTTACGGGACAAAGATGGCTACACCTTC.